Given below is one TCR beta chain in context. Assay: immunoSEQ multiplex PCR; the TCRdb copy retains only in-frame clones and omits some. The data hold around 720,000 clones, with about 80% observed a single time. The data are from a study of shared clonotypes between healthy human individuals. V was shortened by 7 bases and J by 8 bases, with 20 bases between the two germline ends. The CDR3 spans 14 residues. CDR1 is SGHVS, CDR2 FQNEAQ, per germline. The TCR comes from a woman aged 30 to 39 in good health. The V gene is TRBV7-8, the J gene TRBJ1-2; maybe TRBD1 (5 bases). Sequencing was performed on memory CD4+ T cells sorted from blood. Sample subset: CD45RA-negative fraction. The CDR3 coding sequence is TGTGCCAGCACCCCTTCAGCGGGGGTCGGGGGCTACACCTTC. This encodes CASTPSAGVGGYTF.